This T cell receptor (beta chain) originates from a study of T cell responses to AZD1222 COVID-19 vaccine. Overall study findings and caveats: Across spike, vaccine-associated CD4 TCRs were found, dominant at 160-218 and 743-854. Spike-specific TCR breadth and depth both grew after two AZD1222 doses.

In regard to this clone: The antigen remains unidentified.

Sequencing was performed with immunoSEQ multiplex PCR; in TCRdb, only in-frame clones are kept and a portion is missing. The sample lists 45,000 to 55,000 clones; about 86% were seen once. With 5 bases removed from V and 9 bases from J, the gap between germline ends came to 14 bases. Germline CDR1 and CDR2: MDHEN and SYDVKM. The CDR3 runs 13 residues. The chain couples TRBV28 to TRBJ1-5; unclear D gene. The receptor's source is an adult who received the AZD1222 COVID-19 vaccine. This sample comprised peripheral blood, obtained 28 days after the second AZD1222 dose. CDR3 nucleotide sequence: TGTGCCAGCAGTCCCCAGGCCATTTTGCCCCAGCATTTT. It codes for CASSPQAILPQHF.